These 23 T cell receptor beta chains were all obtained from the same sample, sequenced in a study of OX40 agonist ivuxolimab in advanced cancers. Measured with immunoSEQ multiplex PCR; TCRdb has only the in-frame clones, and not every one. Of around 50,000 clones in the sample, 85% to 90% were seen once. This material consisted of CD4+ or CD8+ T cells sorted from blood, taken in a trial of the OX40 agonist ivuxolimab. The origin of the receptors is an adult with an advanced solid tumor such as melanoma, head and neck, liver or kidney cancer.

The chain employs TRBV29-1 and TRBJ2-1; D is ambiguous. Per germline, CDR1 SQVTM and CDR2 ANQGSEA. This CDR3 is 13 amino acids long. V shed 3 bases and J shed 6 bases, with 12 bases lying between them. CDR3 bases: TGCAGCGTTGAGACCAGCATGTTCAATGAGCAGTTCTTC. Encoded protein: CSVETSMFNEQFF.

This rearrangement joins TRBV5-1 to TRBJ2-7, with 8 bases that match TRBD2. CDR3 size: 14 residues. V gave up 1 base and J gave up 4 bases; unmatched junction bases: 4. Germline V gene data show CDR1 as SGHRS and CDR2 as YFSETQ. The CDR3 reads CASSLRAGEYEQYF. The CDR3 region has the DNA TGCGCCAGCAGCTTGCGAGCGGGAGAATACGAGCAGTACTTC.

The gene calls are TRBV27 and TRBJ2-5; tentatively, D is TRBD1 (7 bases). This CDR3 is built from 14 residues. Germline V gene data show CDR1 as MNHEY and CDR2 as SMNVEV (reference sequence). V was trimmed by 6 bases and J by 9 bases, leaving 20 bases between them. The CDR3 nucleotides read TGTGCCAGCAGCCCCCAGGGGGAGGTAAAGGCCCAGTACTTC. It yields the protein CASSPQGEVKAQYF.

V is TRBV6-5 and J is TRBJ2-7; D may be TRBD2 (6 bases). Per the germline V gene, CDR1 is MNHEY and CDR2 is SVGAGI. The CDR3 runs 14 residues. The ends were cut back, 5 bases at V and 2 bases at J, with 13 bases in the middle. The CDR3 coding sequence is TGTGCCAGCAGTAAGAGCGGGTCTGCCTACGAGCAGTACTTC. It specifies CASSKSGSAYEQYF.

The chain couples TRBV5-1 to TRBJ2-2; 8 bases map to TRBD2. V trimming: 5 bases; J trimming: 3 bases; junction bases outside the gene matches: 6. The CDR3 consists of 15 residues. Germline values: CDR1 SGHRS, CDR2 YFSETQ. The CDR3 is CASRSGLVHTGELFF. DNA for the CDR3: TGCGCCAGCAGGTCGGGACTAGTCCACACCGGGGAGCTGTTTTTT.

The chain couples TRBV18 to TRBJ2-7; no clear D. This CDR3 comprises 13 residues. Trimming took 3 bases from V and 1 from J, leaving 7 bases between them. The V gene's germline CDR1 is KGHSH and CDR2 LQKENI. The CDR3, as DNA: TGTGCCAGCTCACCCAGATTTTCCTACGAGCAGTACTTC. It specifies CASSPRFSYEQYF. Full variable domain (remainder filled in from reference TRBV18 and TRBJ2-7): NAGVMQNPRHLVRRRGQEARLRCSPMKGHSHVYWYRQLPEEGLKFMVYLQKENIIDESGMPKERFSAEFPKEGPSILRIQQVVRGDSAAYFCASSPRFSYEQYFGPGTRLTVT.

This sequence joins TRBV27 and TRBJ2-3; D is ambiguous. Deletions cut 9 bases from V and 8 bases from J, with 12 bases between. In germline, CDR1 is MNHEY, CDR2 SMNVEV (reference sequence). The CDR3 consists of 11 residues. The CDR3 reads CASRAFSTQYF. CDR3 nucleotides: TGTGCCAGTAGGGCCTTCTCTACGCAGTATTTT.

The rearrangement uses TRBV7-2 and TRBJ2-2; 8 nucleotides agree with TRBD1. J was trimmed by 1 base and V by 4 bases; bases with no gene match: 5. In germline, CDR1 is SGHTA, CDR2 FQGNSA. This CDR3 contains 16 residues. The CDR3 DNA sequence: TGTGCCAGCAGCTCAGGAGGACAGGGGAACACCGGGGAGCTGTTTTTT. This codes for CASSSGGQGNTGELFF.

The rearrangement uses TRBV4-3 and TRBJ1-6; D uncertain. CDR1 LGHNA and CDR2 YSLEER come from the germline V gene. V dropped 1 base and J dropped 7 bases, with 11 bases sitting between them. The CDR3 contains 15 residues. The CDR3 is CASSQGTGKNSPLHF. The CDR3 nucleotides read TGCGCCAGCAGCCAAGGGACGGGGAAGAATTCACCCCTCCACTTT.

The chain employs TRBV18 and TRBJ2-7; TRBD1 matches 12 bases. This CDR3 has 15 amino acids. V dropped 3 bases and J dropped 7; count of bases not matched to a gene: 7. Germline CDR1 and CDR2: KGHSH and LQKENI. CDR3 DNA: TGTGCCAGCTCACCTTCCGGGACAGGGGGCGAGGAGCAGTACTTC. Its protein product is CASSPSGTGGEEQYF.

The chain employs TRBV6-5 and TRBJ2-7; D gene ambiguous. Germline CDR1 reads MNHEY; CDR2 reads SVGAGI. This CDR3 region has 11 residues. Trimming cost V 6 bases and J 5 bases, with 8 bases left between them. The chain's CDR3 is CASRSQNEQYF. CDR3 DNA sequence: TGTGCCAGCAGGAGCCAGAACGAGCAGTACTTC.

This chain connects TRBV2 to TRBJ1-2; TRBD1 might be the D (6 bases). Germline CDR1 is SNHLY and CDR2 is FYNNEI. This CDR3 region has 14 residues. Trimming removed 4 bases at V and 5 bases at J, with 14 bases between. CDR3 region: CASSAQQGEYGYTF. The CDR3 DNA reads TGTGCCAGCAGTGCCCAACAGGGAGAATATGGCTACACCTTC.

This chain joins TRBV6-8 and TRBJ2-1; D not certain. The CDR3 totals 14 residues. Germline V gene sequence: CDR1 MNHGY, CDR2 SAAAGT. The V gene lost 0 bases and the J gene lost 9 bases, with 12 bases spanning the gap. The CDR3 DNA is TGTGCCAGCAGTTACTCGAAAGGAGTGGGTGAGCAGTTCTTC. Residues: CASSYSKGVGEQFF.

The J gene is TRBJ2-5, the V gene TRBV5-1, with 13 bases aligning to TRBD2. This CDR3 contains 15 residues. CDR1 and CDR2 from the germline V gene are SGHRS and YFSETQ. With V trimmed by 5 bases and J by 2 bases, 3 bases remained unmatched. The CDR3 nucleotides read TGCGCCAGCAGATCGACTAGCGGGGGGCAAGAGACCCAGTACTTC. Translating gives CASRSTSGGQETQYF.

This clone is a singleton in its sample. The chain employs TRBV19 and TRBJ1-5; 9 bases are shared with TRBD1. There are 17 residues in the CDR3. J was trimmed by 2 bases and V by 0 bases; bases with no gene match: 5. Germline values: CDR1 LNHDA, CDR2 SQIVND (reference sequence). The CDR3 protein is CASSIDPRTGGNQPQHF. CDR3 in DNA: TGTGCCAGTAGTATAGACCCCCGGACAGGGGGCAATCAGCCCCAGCATTTT.

The rearrangement uses TRBV2 and TRBJ2-1; 11 bases line up with TRBD1. The trim removed 7 bases at V and 5 bases at J, leaving 7 bases unmatched. This CDR3 has 15 residues. In germline, CDR1 is SNHLY, CDR2 FYNNEI. Here the CDR3 DNA reads TGTGCCAGCAATACCGGGACAGGGGGAGACAATGAGCAGTTCTTC. Protein sequence: CASNTGTGGDNEQFF.

The gene calls are TRBV29-1 and TRBJ2-7, with TRBD2 matching 7 bases. The CDR3 extends over 12 amino acids. V shed 6 bases and J 2 bases; nucleotides not matched to a gene: 4. Germline CDR1 is SQVTM and CDR2 is ANQGSEA. DNA of the CDR3: TGCAGCGTCGCCGGGACTACCTACGAGCAGTACTTC. This gives the protein CSVAGTTYEQYF.

This chain connects TRBV7-2 to TRBJ2-1; TRBD2 agrees at 8 bases. This CDR3 region has 16 residues. V shed 4 bases and J 4 bases; nucleotides not matched to a gene: 9. The germline gives CDR1 SGHTA, CDR2 FQGNSA. The CDR3 region is CASSWAPLAGYNEQFF. In DNA form, the CDR3 reads TGTGCCAGCAGCTGGGCCCCCTTAGCGGGATACAATGAGCAGTTCTTC.

The chain employs TRBV27 and TRBJ2-1; 16 bases match TRBD2. This CDR3 spans 18 amino acids. CDR1 MNHEY and CDR2 SMNVEV come from the germline V gene (reference sequence). Trimming cost V 10 bases and J 1 base; bases outside gene matches: 10. CDR3 DNA sequence: TGTGCCACGGGACTAGCGGGAGGGCTCCCCGGGTCCTACAATGAGCAGTTCTTC. This encodes CATGLAGGLPGSYNEQFF.

This clone is labeled medium-sized (0.01 to 0.1%). This chain joins TRBV27 and TRBJ1-1; 8 bases agree with TRBD1. Germline V CDR1 and CDR2: MNHEY, SMNVEV (reference sequence). J gave up 0 bases and V 0 bases, and 9 bases lay outside the gene matches. CDR3 size: 18 residues. In DNA, the CDR3 is TGTGCCAGCAGTTTATCTCCAGGACAGGGAGGTATGAACACTGAAGCTTTCTTT. This encodes CASSLSPGQGGMNTEAFF.

The chain joins TRBV5-4 to TRBJ2-5; D may be TRBD1 (6 bases). Per germline, CDR1 SGHNT and CDR2 YYREEE (reference sequence). V lost 0 bases and J lost 1, with 7 bases in between. The CDR3 has 14 residues. The CDR3 nucleotides are TGTGCCAGCAGCTTGGGGGGGCGCCAAGAGACCCAGTACTTC. Translation: CASSLGGRQETQYF.

This clone was seen a few times. The chain combines TRBV29-1 with TRBJ1-2, with D possibly being TRBD1 (6 bases). Trimming cost V 4 bases and J 4 bases, with 13 bases left between them. There are 13 residues in the CDR3. Germline V gene data show CDR1 as SQVTM and CDR2 as ANQGSEA. CDR3 in amino acids: CSVGGHESYGYTF. The CDR3 nucleotides are TGCAGCGTTGGGGGACACGAGAGCTATGGCTACACCTTC.

The chain uses TRBV4-1 and TRBJ2-2; 12 bases are a match to TRBD1. The V gene's germline CDR1 is MGHRA and CDR2 YSYEKL. Germline trimming cut 3 bases from V and 0 bases from J; bases unmatched to any gene: 17. The CDR3 has 22 amino acids. The CDR3 here is CASSHLFLRDRGRIANTGELFF. The DNA of the CDR3 is TGCGCCAGCAGCCACCTATTCCTTCGGGACAGGGGGCGAATCGCGAACACCGGGGAGCTGTTTTTT.